In this sample, the clone carrying this T cell receptor beta chain turned up many times. Its target is unknown. Amplified regions were TCR beta CDR3 sequences from RNA transcripts. The TCR CDR3 first-round RT-PCR relied on the HTBI primer set. From the multiplex PCR reads, TCRdb called clonotypes with MiXCR, one entry per CDR3 protein. The repertoire holds hundreds of thousands of distinct CDR3 sequences, with more than 15% as singletons. These data are taken from a study of T cells in Graves' hyperthyroidism and ophthalmopathy. General observations from the study: Ophthalmopathy was separated from stable hyperthyroidism by a 13 V-J model. Most expanded thyroid clonotypes above 0.001 recurred in blood.

The CDR3 extends over 15 amino acids. Germline trimming cut 2 bases from V and 2 bases from J; bases unmatched to any gene: 6. Germline loops: CDR1 SGHRS, CDR2 YFSETQ. Orbital computed tomography and thyroid ultrasound, together with serum TRAb and thyroxine and clinical symptoms, were used for diagnoses. The PBMCs had their origin in 10 ml of fresh peripheral blood. The V and J genes are TRBV5-1 and TRBJ1-1; 7 bases map to TRBD1. The sample consisted of blood. The sequence came from a woman younger than 35 with Graves' hyperthyroidism. CDR3: CASSFTDRRNTEAFF. The CDR3 DNA sequence: TGCGCCAGCAGCTTTACGGACAGGCGCAACACTGAAGCTTTCTTT.